Below are 3 T cell receptor beta chains sequenced from a single sample in a study of OX40 agonist ivuxolimab in advanced cancers. Data came from immunoSEQ multiplex PCR; TCRdb stores just in-frame clones and leaves some out. The data contain approximately 18,000 clones, roughly 90% of them seen just once; the ten biggest clones take up roughly 15%. Sequenced here: CD4+ or CD8+ T cells sorted from blood, sampled in a trial of the OX40 agonist ivuxolimab. Every receptor here comes from an adult with an advanced solid tumor such as melanoma, head and neck, liver or kidney cancer.

The J gene is TRBJ2-2, the V gene TRBV7-3, with D unresolved. The V and J ends lost 3 bases and 4 bases respectively, with 9 bases between them. Germline values: CDR1 SGHTA, CDR2 FQGTGA. The CDR3 sequence is 14 residues long. DNA for the CDR3: TGTGCCAGCAGCTTTGGCGGCGTCACCGGGGAGCTGTTTTTT. This translates into CASSFGGVTGELFF.

Here the CDR3 reads CASSLKGRAKNIQYF. DNA of the CDR3: TGTGCCAGCAGCTTGAAGGGTCGGGCCAAAAACATTCAGTACTTC. This sequence joins TRBV5-4 and TRBJ2-4; D gene ambiguous. The V and J ends lost 1 base and 1 base respectively, with 9 bases between them. Germline V gene data show CDR1 as SGHNT and CDR2 as YYREEE (reference sequence). CDR3 length: 15 amino acids. The entire variable domain, with the rest obtained from reference TRBV5-4 and TRBJ2-4, is as follows: ETGVTQSPTHLIKTRGQQVTLRCSSQSGHNTVSWYQQALGQGPQFIFQYYREEENGRGNFPPRFSGLQFPNYSSELNVNALELDDSALYLCASSLKGRAKNIQYFGAGTRLSVL.

The J gene is TRBJ1-3, the V gene TRBV19, with D possibly TRBD1 on 6 matching bases. The V end was cut by 6 bases, the J end by 0 bases, with 9 bases between. CDR1 and CDR2 (germline): LNHDA, SQIVND (reference sequence). The CDR3 is 14 amino acids. CDR3 nucleotides: TGTGCCAGTAGCAGGACAGCCTCTGGAAACACCATATATTTT. Its translation is CASSRTASGNTIYF. The full variable domain, rest sourced from reference TRBV19 and TRBJ1-3, is DGGITQSPKYLFRKEGQNVTLSCEQNLNHDAMYWYRQDPGQGLRLIYYSQIVNDFQKGDIAEGYSVSREKKESFPLTVTSAQKNPTAFYLCASSRTASGNTIYFGEGSWLTVV.